These T cell receptor beta chains were read from a single sample in a study of T cells in Graves' hyperthyroidism and ophthalmopathy. TCRdb fed the multiplex PCR reads into MiXCR, producing one record per CDR3 protein. Of 550,000 to 700,000 distinct CDR3 sequences listed, around 45% are singletons. Specimen: peripheral blood or thyroid tissue (not recorded which). Every receptor here comes from an adult woman with Graves' disease, either hyperthyroidism or ophthalmopathy (not recorded which). Both conserved end residues are part of each CDR3. A D gene is named only where the DNA matches it firmly. The listing skips clone size in some rows; elsewhere it reads once, few, many or a size class.

CDR3 protein,CDR3 DNA,V gene,J gene,D gene,clone size
CAGSYGGRTYEQYF,TGTGCCGGCAGTTACGGAGGGAGGACTTACGAGCAGTACTTC,TRBV6-2/TRBV6-3,TRBJ2-7,NA,NA
CASRSGGGETQYF,TGTGCCAGCAGGTCTGGAGGTGGGGAGACCCAGTACTTC,TRBV5-1,TRBJ2-5,NA,many
CASSSRDRVSHEQYF,TGTGCCAGCAGCTCTCGGGACAGGGTGAGCCACGAGCAGTACTTC,TRBV5-6,TRBJ2-7,TRBD1,many
CASSLTGYMGTEAFF,TGTGCCAGCAGCTTGACAGGGTATATGGGCACTGAAGCTTTCTTT,TRBV7-6,TRBJ1-1,TRBD1,NA
CSARTSGQIEETQYF,TGCAGTGCTAGAACTTCCGGACAAATAGAAGAGACCCAGTACTTC,TRBV20-1,TRBJ2-5,NA,many
CASTPPVAEAFF,TGTGCATCAACCCCCCCCGTGGCTGAAGCTTTCTTT,TRBV2,TRBJ1-1,NA,NA
CASSYPGGSGANVLTF,TGTGCCAGCAGTTACCCTGGGGGATCTGGGGCCAACGTCCTGACTTTC,TRBV6-6,TRBJ2-6,NA,many
CASSGAVSQPQHF,TGTGCCAGTAGTGGGGCAGTCAGCCAGCCCCAGCATTTT,TRBV19,TRBJ1-5,NA,many
CASSADSPYGYTF,TGTGCCAGCAGCGCGGACAGTCCCTATGGCTACACCTTC,TRBV9,TRBJ1-2,NA,NA
CASSLGSGPNYGYTF,TGTGCCAGCAGCTTAGGGAGTGGTCCGAACTATGGCTACACCTTC,TRBV7-3,TRBJ1-2,NA,NA
CASSLAEGRPSYEQYF,TGTGCCAGCAGCTTGGCCGAGGGCCGACCATCCTACGAGCAGTACTTC,TRBV5-6,TRBJ2-7,NA,many
CACSARGSTDNSPLHF,NA,TRBV25-1,TRBJ1-6,NA,NA
CSAPGTLFYGYTF,TGCAGTGCTCCCGGGACTCTCTTCTATGGCTACACCTTC,TRBV20-1,TRBJ1-2,NA,many
CAYSAASNTEAFF,TGTGCCTATTCGGCGGCATCGAACACTGAAGCTTTCTTT,TRBV10-3,TRBJ1-1,NA,NA
CATSSFKGAGNEQFF,TGTGCCACCAGCAGCTTTAAGGGGGCAGGCAATGAGCAGTTCTTC,TRBV24-1,TRBJ2-1,TRBD1,NA
CASSESPGSGAAQYF,TGTGCCAGCAGTGAATCCCCAGGGTCCGGGGCGGCCCAGTACTTC,TRBV25-1,TRBJ2-5,NA,many
CASSSWGAGAMNTGELFF,TGTGCCAGCAGCTCCTGGGGGGCGGGAGCGATGAACACCGGGGAGCTGTTTTTT,TRBV7-9,TRBJ2-2,NA,many
CASRYSAPGNTIYF,TGTGCCAGCAGGTACTCGGCCCCTGGAAACACCATATATTTT,TRBV7-2,TRBJ1-3,NA,NA
CASSLRPEYEQYF,TGTGCCAGTAGTTTACGTCCTGAGTACGAGCAGTACTTC,TRBV19,TRBJ2-7,NA,many
CASSINLRTGGYGYTF,TGTGCCAGCAGTATAAACCTAAGGACAGGGGGCTACGGCTACACCTTC,TRBV7-2,TRBJ1-2,TRBD1,once
CASSLERTSGETQYF,TGCGCCAGCAGCTTGGAGCGGACTAGCGGAGAGACCCAGTACTTC,TRBV5-1,TRBJ2-5,TRBD2,NA
CSVAVTGSYEQYF,TGCAGCGTTGCGGTGACAGGGTCCTACGAGCAGTACTTC,TRBV29-1,TRBJ2-7,TRBD1,NA
CSAIRPGQNYGYTF,TGCAGTGCTATTAGGCCTGGACAGAACTATGGCTACACCTTC,TRBV20-1,TRBJ1-2,NA,many
CASSFWTSGVTQYF,TGTGCCAGCAGCTTTTGGACTAGCGGTGTGACCCAGTACTTC,TRBV7-9,TRBJ2-5,TRBD2,many
CASSFPGPQETQYF,TGTGCCAGCAGTTTTCCGGGTCCTCAAGAGACCCAGTACTTC,TRBV25-1,TRBJ2-5,NA,NA
CASCLGVLPLHF,TGTGCCAGCTGCCTGGGGGTCTTACCCCTCCACTTT,TRBV12-3/TRBV12-4,TRBJ1-6,NA,many
CATSREGRRADEAFF,TGTGCCACCAGCAGAGAGGGCAGGAGGGCGGATGAAGCTTTCTTT,TRBV15,TRBJ1-1,NA,many
CSAYPVRQGVFTDTQYF,TGCAGTGCTTACCCCGTTCGACAGGGGGTGTTCACAGATACGCAGTATTTT,TRBV20-1,TRBJ2-3,TRBD1,NA
CSVRGQLQETQYF,TGCAGCGTTCGCGGACAGTTACAAGAGACCCAGTACTTC,TRBV29-1,TRBJ2-5,NA,few